This paragraph reports one T cell receptor beta chain. Its antigen is unidentified. Compared with germline, one end of the junction differs, possibly owing to a read error. Germline V gene sequence: CDR1 SGHAT, CDR2 FQNNGV. The CDR3 spans 14 residues. DNA and RNA were both co-extracted from around 20-30 mg of bulk tissue that had not been sorted. This entry comes from a study of tumor-infiltrating lymphocytes in primary liver carcinoma. TCR beta cDNA was made from 450 to 500 ng total RNA with a constant-region primer. Three nested multiplex PCR rounds, a slightly modified ARM-PCR, produced the libraries for TCR beta. Use of TRBV1-TRBV30 forward primers with a C-beta reverse primer characterized the first two PCR rounds, which lasted about 11 cycles each. TCRdb processed the multiplex PCR reads anew with MiXCR; each CDR3 protein has one entry. The sample comprises approximately 88,000 distinct CDR3 sequences, around 68% of which are singletons, and around 30% rests with the top ten.

Notes on the study in general: Relative to blood, tumors carried a significantly larger fraction of the repertoire in their top 250 clones (p = 0.039). In tumor-adjacent and tumor-blood pairs, overlap was lower than in tumor region pairs.

This TCR was recovered from a man between 35 and 55 years old with primary liver carcinoma and hepatitis B virus infection. Sequences were obtained from tumor-adjacent normal liver tissue. The chain joins TRBV11-2 to TRBJ2-7; no clear D gene. The CDR3 loop reads CTSSLDVWAYEQYF. CDR3 coding DNA: TGTACCAGCAGTTTAGATGTGTGGGCCTACGAGCAGTACTTC.